This TCR beta chain derives from a study of post-analysis software for immune sequencing data. Regarding this clonotype: Its target is unknown.

Study-wide points: TRBV5-6, TRBV5-1 and TRBV20-1 belonged to a set of five TRBV segments that were more frequent in patients than controls. Samples prepared in the same batch strongly co-clustered by F measure. Controls showed significantly higher normalized Chao1 diversity than did multiple sclerosis patients.

The TCR beta cDNA libraries carried unique molecular identifiers. TCRdb called the PCR reads again in MiXCR, with one record for every CDR3 protein. In the table there are about 430,000 distinct CDR3 sequences, approximately 39% of which are singletons. Germline V CDR1 and CDR2: MDHEN, SYDVKM. V lost 6 bases, J lost 3 bases, and 9 bases lay in between. This CDR3 is built from 12 residues. The source material was blood. The sequence was collected from a girl aged 2 to 10 with multiple sclerosis. The J gene is TRBJ2-7, the V gene TRBV28; D may be TRBD1 (5 bases). The CDR3: CASRRQYYEQYF. DNA of the CDR3: TGTGCCAGCAGGCGACAGTACTACGAGCAGTACTTC.